The 13 T cell receptor beta chains reported below all come from one sample, sequenced in a study of blood T cell repertoires in COVID-19. Here immunoSEQ multiplex PCR was the method, and the copy in TCRdb shows in-frame clones only, minus some. The repertoire has over 35,000 clones, about 90% of them found once; the top ten carry more than 15%. Sequenced material: peripheral blood. These TCRs come from a young woman in a cohort sampled during active COVID-19.

V is TRBV9 and J is TRBJ1-6; no clear D gene. The germline gives CDR1 SGDLS, CDR2 YYNGEE. This CDR3 is 13 amino acids long. The ends were cut back, 0 bases at V and 11 bases at J, with 9 bases in the middle. DNA of the CDR3: TGTGCCAGCAGCGTAGAATCCTCCCCACCCCTCCACTTT. This sequence encodes CASSVESSPPLHF.

This chain connects TRBV24-1 to TRBJ2-1; TRBD2 matches at 8 bases. Looked up from germline, CDR1 is KGHDR and CDR2 is SFDVKD. V was clipped by 3 bases and J by 4 bases; unmatched bases: 7. The length of the CDR3 is 16 residues. CDR3 region: CATSDVSSGRYNEQFF. The CDR3 bases are TGTGCCACCAGTGATGTCTCTAGCGGGCGGTACAATGAGCAGTTCTTC.

The chain recombines TRBV29-1 with TRBJ1-1, with D possibly TRBD1 on 5 matching bases. The germline V and J ends were trimmed by 3 bases and 8 bases, with 10 bases remaining between them. Looked up from germline, CDR1 is SQVTM and CDR2 is ANQGSEA. The CDR3 length is 11 residues. CDR3 loop: CSVEARGEAFF. The DNA of the CDR3 is TGCAGCGTTGAGGCCCGGGGGGAAGCTTTCTTT.

The genes are TRBV5-5 and TRBJ2-3; tentatively, D is TRBD2 (6 bases). The germline V gene has CDR1 SGHKS and CDR2 YYEKEE (reference sequence). V gave up 4 bases and J gave up 5 bases, with 14 bases separating them. The CDR3 has 14 residues. CDR3 sequence reads: CASSRPVGGDTQYF. In DNA, the CDR3 is TGTGCCAGCAGCCGCCCCGTCGGGGGAGATACGCAGTATTTT.

The V call is TRBV18, the J call TRBJ1-1; a weak D match, TRBD1 (5 bases). The germline V gene has CDR1 KGHSH and CDR2 LQKENI. There are 16 residues in the CDR3. V was cut by 6 bases and J by 0 bases, with 17 bases left in between. CDR3 nucleotide sequence: TGTGCCAGCTCTCCCGCTGGAGGGGCTATGAACACTGAAGCTTTCTTT. This gives the protein CASSPAGGAMNTEAFF.

The V gene is TRBV19, the J gene TRBJ1-2, with D maybe TRBD1 (5 bases). Germline values: CDR1 LNHDA, CDR2 SQIVND (reference sequence). The CDR3 covers 14 residues. Trimming stripped 1 base from V and 8 bases from J, with 14 bases between. The CDR3 region has the DNA TGTGCCAGTAGTATAGGAACAGGTTCACGAGGCTACACCTTC. Protein sequence: CASSIGTGSRGYTF.

This clone has only one observation. J is TRBJ2-7 and V is TRBV28; a weak D match, TRBD1 (5 bases). The CDR3 is 10 residues long. Trimming removed 10 bases from V and 12 bases from J, with 16 bases in between. From germline, CDR1 is MDHEN and CDR2 SYDVKM. The CDR3 sequence: CATYLQAMYF. The CDR3 nucleotides read TGTGCCACCTATTTACAGGCGATGTACTTC.

This clone is medium-sized in the sample. V and J are TRBV2 and TRBJ1-2; the D gene is possibly TRBD1 (6 bases). Trimming shortened V by 7 bases and J by 8 bases, and 14 bases separated the two germline ends. In germline, CDR1 is SNHLY, CDR2 FYNNEI. This CDR3 has 12 amino acids. In DNA, the CDR3 is TGTGCCAGCACTTCGGGGGGGCCGGGCTACACCTTC. Translating gives CASTSGGPGYTF.

The rearrangement joins TRBV18 to TRBJ2-1, with 9 bases identical to TRBD2. The CDR3 is 16 amino acids. Germline-derived CDR1 and CDR2 are KGHSH and LQKENI. Trimming cost V 4 bases and J 5 bases; bases outside gene matches: 9. The CDR3 here is CASSRGGSGSDNEQFF. The CDR3 DNA sequence: TGTGCCAGCTCACGGGGGGGTAGCGGGAGCGACAATGAGCAGTTCTTC.

This chain uses TRBV3-1 (or the pseudogene TRBV3-2) with TRBJ1-1; possible D gene TRBD1, 5 bases. The CDR3 extends over 13 amino acids. Germline CDR1 and CDR2: LGHDT and YNNKEL (reference sequence). Trimming took off 8 bases at V and 11 bases at J, with 21 bases between the two ends. Here the CDR3 reads CASRAVQGLGAFF. In nucleotides, the CDR3 is TGTGCCAGCCGCGCGGTTCAGGGTTTGGGGGCTTTCTTT.

The count of this clone is one. The chain employs TRBV7-2 and TRBJ2-1, with 8 bases aligning to TRBD1. The V gene end was trimmed by 5 bases and the J gene end by 8 bases; junction bases not matched to a gene: 5. Germline-derived CDR1 and CDR2 are SGHTA and FQGNSA. The CDR3 is 13 residues long. In nucleotides, the CDR3 is TGTGCCAGCAGCCGACAGGGGATCCATGAGCAGTTCTTC. Translating it yields CASSRQGIHEQFF.

The chain employs TRBV7-2 and TRBJ2-3; TRBD2 aligns across 7 bases. The CDR3 sequence is 15 residues long. Trimming took 5 bases from V and 5 from J; bases not matched to a gene: 10. Germline lookup yields CDR1 SGHTA and CDR2 FQGNSA. This CDR3 reads CASSTSGTKIDTQYF. The CDR3 DNA reads TGTGCCAGCAGCACCTCCGGGACTAAGATAGATACGCAGTATTTT.

The V call is TRBV10-3, the J call TRBJ2-3; a weak D match, TRBD2 (6 bases). CDR1 is ENHRY and CDR2 is SYGVKD in the germline V gene. Between the trimmed V and J ends, which lost 10 bases and 2 bases, there was a span of 13 bases. CDR3 size: 13 residues. CDR3 in amino acids: CATQGGATDTQYF. CDR3 nucleotides: TGTGCCACCCAGGGCGGGGCCACAGATACGCAGTATTTT.